This TCR beta chain comes out of a study of T cell changes during pregnancy in multiple sclerosis. The data were produced by immunoSEQ multiplex PCR, yet TCRdb's version contains in-frame clones alone and is incomplete. The sample consists of around 97,000 clones, approximately 90% of them appearing once. Germline-derived CDR1 and CDR2 are SEHNR and FQNEAQ (reference sequence). There are 18 residues in the CDR3. V lost 0 bases to trimming and J lost 5 bases; unmatched junction nucleotides: 12. The V gene is TRBV7-9, the J gene TRBJ2-1; 8 bases are a match to TRBD1. The receptor comes from a female donor in good health, enrolled as a control in a pregnancy study. The specimen was peripheral blood, collected in the second trimester of pregnancy. In nucleotides, the CDR3 is TGTGCCAGCAGCTTAGCCTACGAAGTGCGGACAGGGAACAATGAGCAGTTCTTC. This translates into CASSLAYEVRTGNNEQFF.